What follows are 10 T cell receptor beta chains derived from one specimen sequenced in a study of tumor-infiltrating lymphocytes in primary liver carcinoma. Out of unsorted whole blood came the blood RNA, and germline DNA was extracted as well. The input was 500 ng total RNA; TCR beta cDNA was made from it with a constant-region primer. Modified slightly, ARM-PCR produced TCR beta libraries over three nested multiplex PCR rounds. Primers for the first two PCR rounds were TRBV1-TRBV30 forward primers and a C-beta reverse primer (approximately 10 cycles per round). TCRdb independently ran MiXCR on the multiplex PCR reads; one entry per CDR3 protein. The table records 300,000 to 400,000 distinct CDR3 sequences, less than 75% of them present only once. Source material: peripheral blood. The receptors shown here come from a man between 40 and 49 years old with primary liver carcinoma and hepatitis B virus infection.

The sample holds one count of this clonotype. This chain joins TRBV6-5 and TRBJ1-1; 9 nucleotides match TRBD1. Germline-derived CDR1 and CDR2 are MNHEY and SVGAGI. CDR3 length equals 19 residues. Germline trimming cut 7 bases from V and 1 base from J; bases unmatched to any gene: 19. As DNA, the CDR3 is TGTGCCAGCATTAAACCACAGGGGGCCGTCAGTGGGTCGAACACTGAAGCTTTCTTT. Amino acid sequence: CASIKPQGAVSGSNTEAFF.

Notes on this clonotype: This may be a read error, as it is one base from a much larger clone. The chain is built from TRBV12-3 or TRBV12-4 and TRBJ2-7, with 8 bases lining up with TRBD1. The CDR3 covers 13 residues. The chain's CDR3 is CVSSLSTGDEQYF. The CDR3, as DNA: TGTGTCAGCAGTTTATCGACAGGGGACGAGCAGTACTTC.

About this clonotype: A much larger clone lies one base from this, so it may be a read error. The chain's CDR3 is CASRPWTVGTQYF. Written as DNA, the CDR3 is TGTGCCAGCAGGCCCTGGACAGTAGGGACCCAGTACTTC. This chain joins TRBV6-5 and TRBJ2-5; the D gene is possibly TRBD1 (6 bases). Germline CDR1 and CDR2: MNHEY and SVGAGI. The V gene lost 6 bases and the J gene lost 7 bases, with 15 bases spanning the gap. This CDR3 has 13 amino acids.

With regard to this clonotype: One end of the junction varies from germline; a read error may be responsible. The DNA of the CDR3 is TGTGCCGGCAGCCAAGATGGGTACACTGAAGCTTTCTTT. It codes for CAGSQDGYTEAFF. V usage is TRBV4-2 and J usage is TRBJ1-1; D is unclear. The CDR3 runs 13 residues. The germline gives CDR1 LGHNA, CDR2 YNFKEQ.

The chain is built from TRBV6-1 and TRBJ2-3; 9 nucleotides line up with TRBD1. CDR3 size: 16 residues. Trimming at V came to 8 bases and at J to 5 bases, leaving 14 bases not matched to a gene. Germline loops: CDR1 MNHNS, CDR2 SASEGT. The CDR3 region is CASGKQGAVVIDTQYF. CDR3 in DNA: TGTGCCAGCGGAAAACAGGGGGCGGTGGTAATAGATACGCAGTATTTT.

At least ten counts were recorded for this clonotype. The chain couples TRBV1 to TRBJ2-7; the table's D call, TRBD1, was not checked against the DNA. TRBV1 is flagged as a pseudogene. The CDR3 is 16 residues long. DNA for the CDR3: TGCACCAGCAGCCCCCTTCCCCGGGACGATACCTACGAGCAGTACTTC. Encoded protein: CTSSPLPRDDTYEQYF.

In regard to this clonotype: The junction does not match germline at one end; this may be a read error. The chain employs TRBV10-3 and TRBJ2-1, with 12 bases aligning to TRBD2. The length of the CDR3 is 17 residues. Germline V gene lookup returns CDR1 ENHRY and CDR2 SYGVKD. Written as DNA, the CDR3 is TGTGCCATCAGTGAGTTCTTGACTAGCGGGAGCAACAATGAGCCGTTCTTC. Residues: CAISEFLTSGSNNEPFF.

This clonotype was seen ten or more times. CDR3 sequence reads: CSAQGNQETQYF. In DNA, the CDR3 is TGCAGCGCACAGGGGAACCAAGAGACCCAGTACTTC. This chain joins TRBV29-1 and TRBJ2-5; 7 nucleotides agree with TRBD1. The V segment lost 7 bases and the J segment 0 bases; nucleotides outside the gene matches: 2. CDR1 SQVTM and CDR2 ANQGSEA come from the germline V gene. CDR3 size: 12 residues.

This clonotype was picked up many times. The chain combines TRBV6-5 with TRBJ2-3; maybe TRBD2 (6 bases). The length of the CDR3 is 16 residues. V was pared by 7 bases and J by 2 bases, with 19 bases between. The germline CDR1 and CDR2 sequences are MNHEY and SVGAGI. CDR3: CASTKTGVQHTDTQYF. The CDR3 DNA reads as TGTGCCAGCACCAAGACGGGAGTCCAGCACACAGATACGCAGTATTTT.

Comments on this clonotype: This may be a read error: a much more frequent sequence differs by one nucleotide. The chain joins TRBV6-2 or TRBV6-3 to TRBJ2-3; the D is unclear. Germline CDR1 MNHEY, CDR2 SVGEGT. Trimming took 6 bases from V and 2 from J, leaving 9 bases between them. This CDR3 has 13 amino acids. The CDR3 DNA is TGTGCCAGCAGGCAACTAATCACAGATACGCAGTATTTT. This codes for CASRQLITDTQYF.